This TCR beta chain was recovered during a study of cytomegalovirus exposure and HLA in healthy donors. Study results and caveats: Researchers reported that a few CMV-associated chains were confirmed in vitro as CMV antigen-specific.

This CDR3 has 16 amino acids. The ends lost 2 bases at V and 5 bases at J; junction bases unmatched: 6. The V gene's germline CDR1 is SEHNR and CDR2 FQNEAQ (reference sequence). PCR amplification relied on 60 Vbeta primers (plus 13 Jbeta primers). Assay: immunoSEQ multiplex PCR; the TCRdb copy retains only in-frame clones and omits some. This sample has 160,000 or so clones, with more than 60% found just once. A note on this clone: Its antigen is unknown.

The sequence was obtained from a man aged 35 to 55 in good health and CMV-seronegative. The specimen sequenced was PBMCs. The chain recombines TRBV7-9 with TRBJ1-4; 9 nucleotides align to TRBD1. CDR3 nucleotide sequence: TGTGCCAGCAGCTTATCTGAACAGGGGGCGAATGAAAAACTGTTTTTT. This encodes CASSLSEQGANEKLFF.